This T cell receptor (beta chain) was sequenced for a study of T cells in Graves' hyperthyroidism and ophthalmopathy. Overall study findings and caveats: Onset of ophthalmopathy came a median roughly 6.5 months after the model predicted it. Blood samples included most of the expanded thyroid clonotypes exceeding 0.001.

About this clonotype itself: What it binds is not known.

Template material for amplifying TCR beta CDR3 regions consisted of RNA transcripts. In the first-round RT-PCR of the TCR CDR3, the HTBI primer set was used. TCRdb re-derived calls from the multiplex PCR reads in MiXCR, one entry per CDR3 protein. The sample contains around 700,000 distinct CDR3 sequences, 30% to 40% of which appear only once. The CDR3 runs 16 residues. V dropped 2 bases and J dropped 5 bases, with 18 bases sitting between them. Hyperthyroidism had been newly diagnosed in patients aged 18 to 65, and its duration was under 2 months. Pregnant or lactating patients were excluded, as were those with uncontrolled infection or other autoimmune disease.

This chain uses TRBV12-3 or TRBV12-4 with TRBJ2-5; D might be TRBD2 (6 bases). The sample comprised blood. This TCR was recovered from a woman in her thirties or forties with Graves' hyperthyroidism. DNA of the CDR3: TGTGCCAGCAGTTTATGGGGCAGCGGGCCCCAGGAGACCCAGTACTTC. Encoded protein: CASSLWGSGPQETQYF.